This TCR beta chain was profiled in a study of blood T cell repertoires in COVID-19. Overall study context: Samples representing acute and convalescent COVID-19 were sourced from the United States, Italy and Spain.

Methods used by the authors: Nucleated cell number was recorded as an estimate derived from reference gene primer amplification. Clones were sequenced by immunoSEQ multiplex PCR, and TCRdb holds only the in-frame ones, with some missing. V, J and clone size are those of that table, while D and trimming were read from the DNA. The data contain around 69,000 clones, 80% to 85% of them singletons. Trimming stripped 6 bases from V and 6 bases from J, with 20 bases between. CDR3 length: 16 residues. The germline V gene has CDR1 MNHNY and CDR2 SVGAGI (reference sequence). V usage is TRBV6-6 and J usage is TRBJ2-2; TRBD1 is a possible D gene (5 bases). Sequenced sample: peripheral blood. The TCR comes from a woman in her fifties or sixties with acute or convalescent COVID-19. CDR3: CASSKDSTRGPGELFF. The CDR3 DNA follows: TGTGCCAGCAGCAAAGACTCCACAAGGGGTCCCGGGGAGCTGTTTTTT.